This is a list of T cell receptor beta chains from one sample in a study of blood T cell repertoires in COVID-19. Method: immunoSEQ multiplex PCR; TCRdb's copy keeps in-frame clones and lacks some. Of 150,000 to 200,000 clones in the sample, roughly 87% are singletons; the top ten hold more than 5%. Material: peripheral blood. The receptors come from a human donor in a cohort sampled during active COVID-19. Each CDR3 is given with its conserved first and last residue. D genes are given only for firm matches. Expanded clones are given a class, and other clones once, few, many or no size at all.

.	TRBV9	TRBJ1-2	.	CASSPRGAPPTNYGYTF	TGTGCCAGCAGCCCCCGGGGGGCGCCACCAACTAACTATGGCTACACCTTC
once	TRBV9	TRBJ2-3	TRBD2	CASSVVASGATDTQYF	TGTGCCAGCAGCGTAGTGGCTAGCGGGGCCACAGATACGCAGTATTTT
once	TRBV4-2	TRBJ2-1	.	CASSRQVEGGGNEQFF	TGTGCCAGCAGCCGGCAGGTGGAGGGCGGCGGGAATGAGCAGTTCTTC
.	TRBV7-8	TRBJ1-3	.	CASSQRQWSSGNTIYF	TGTGCCAGCAGCCAGCGACAGTGGAGCTCTGGAAACACCATATATTTT
.	TRBV30	TRBJ1-2	.	CAWSVASGYTF	TGTGCCTGGAGTGTGGCCTCTGGCTACACCTTC
.	TRBV27	TRBJ1-2	.	CASSSGRGMDYGYTF	TGTGCCAGCAGTTCGGGGAGGGGGATGGACTATGGCTACACCTTC
once	TRBV5-5	TRBJ1-2	TRBD1	CASSLEWTGNYGYTF	TGTGCCAGCAGCTTGGAATGGACAGGGAACTATGGCTACACCTTC
.	TRBV9	TRBJ2-7	.	CASSVGGEFSYEQYF	TGTGCCAGCAGCGTAGGGGGCGAATTCTCCTACGAGCAGTACTTC
.	TRBV30	TRBJ1-1	.	CAWSPGVRAFF	TGTGCCTGGTCCCCCGGGGTGCGTGCTTTCTTT
once	TRBV29-1	TRBJ1-2	.	CSVERGYGYTF	TGCAGCGTTGAACGGGGCTATGGCTACACCTTC
.	TRBV5-5	TRBJ2-7	.	CASSLRRGPYEQYF	TGTGCCAGCAGCTTACGGCGGGGCCCCTACGAGCAGTACTTC
.	TRBV30	TRBJ1-1	.	CAWSAGRAFF	TGTGCCTGGAGTGCTGGGAGGGCTTTCTTT
few	TRBV13	TRBJ1-2	.	CASSSDGGGYGYTF	TGTGCCAGCAGCTCGGACGGGGGAGGCTATGGCTACACCTTC
.	TRBV30	TRBJ2-7	TRBD2	CAWRLAGGSYEQYF	TGTGCCTGGAGGCTAGCGGGGGGCTCCTACGAGCAGTACTTC